The next 18 T cell receptor beta chains were all read from a single sample in a study of type 1 regulatory T cells. TCRdb re-derived calls from the reads in MiXCR, one entry per CDR3 protein. This sample carries about 60,000 distinct CDR3 sequences, just under 50% of them seen once, and the ten largest clones take more than 2%. Their antigens are not known. The sequenced sample was cultured non-Tr1 T cells, either the whole culture or a sorted T cell fraction (not recorded which). All receptors derive from a human donor in good health.

A note on this clonotype: The germline gene is not matched at one end of the junction; a read error may be the cause. This sequence joins TRBV7-9 and TRBJ1-5; 7 positions agree with TRBD1. The CDR3 is 14 amino acids. CDR1 SEHNR and CDR2 FQNEAQ come from the germline V gene (reference sequence). The CDR3 reads CASALDRLDQSQHF. The CDR3 region has the DNA TGTGCCAGCGCCTTGGACAGGCTGGATCAGTCCCAGCATTTT.

This clonotype was picked up many times. The chain uses TRBV12-3 or TRBV12-4 and TRBJ2-7, with 10 bases that match TRBD2. The CDR3 covers 18 residues. J was trimmed by 0 bases and V by 4 bases; bases with no gene match: 12. CDR3 coding DNA: TGTGCCAGCAGTTCATACGGCCTAGCGGGGGTAAGCTCCTACGAGCAGTACTTC. Protein: CASSSYGLAGVSSYEQYF.

This clonotype was detected a few times. The genes are TRBV5-1 and TRBJ2-3, with 12 bases identical to TRBD2. Looked up from germline, CDR1 is SGHRS and CDR2 is YFSETQ. The CDR3 length is 14 residues. After removal of 3 bases from V and 7 bases from J, the junction contained 3 bases not matched to a gene. CDR3 coding DNA: TGCGCCAGCAGCTCTAGCGGGGGGGCGTATACGCAGTATTTT. Protein product: CASSSSGGAYTQYF.

This clonotype was seen a handful of times. The gene calls are TRBV7-2 and TRBJ2-1; 8 nucleotides line up with TRBD2. Germline V CDR1 and CDR2: SGHTA, FQGNSA. CDR3 length: 16 amino acids. Unmatched junction bases numbered 12, after V lost 4 bases and J lost 7 bases. The CDR3 DNA reads as TGTGCCAGCAGCTATAGGACTAGCCCGCTGAGGAATGAGCAGTTCTTC. It specifies CASSYRTSPLRNEQFF.

The V gene is TRBV7-2, the J gene TRBJ1-2, with D perhaps TRBD1 (5 bases). Trimming took 8 bases from V and 8 from J, leaving 24 bases between them. The CDR3 spans 15 residues. CDR1 is SGHTA and CDR2 is FQGNSA in the germline V gene. CDR3 nucleotide sequence: TGTGCCAGCGCAGTAGGGGCGGTTGTGGTTCAGGGCTACACCTTC. Its protein is CASAVGAVVVQGYTF. Full variable domain (outside the CDR3, taken from reference TRBV7-2 and TRBJ1-2): GAGVSQSPSNKVTEKGKDVELRCDPISGHTALYWYRQSLGQGLEFLIYFQGNSAPDKSGLPSDRFSAERTGGSVSTLTIQRTQQEDSAVYLCASAVGAVVVQGYTFGSGTRLTVV.

This clonotype appeared a few times. This chain joins TRBV20-1 and TRBJ1-5; no clear D gene. This CDR3 has 15 residues. In germline, CDR1 is DFQATT, CDR2 SNEGSKA (reference sequence). V shed 2 bases and J shed 2 bases, with 13 bases lying between them. The CDR3 DNA follows: TGCAGTGCTAGACGTTTTGTTGGTGGCAATCAGCCCCAGCATTTT. This translates into CSARRFVGGNQPQHF.

This clonotype was seen more than once but under ten times. The rearrangement joins TRBV2 to TRBJ2-5; D assignment may be TRBD1 or TRBD2 (6 bases each). Trimming pared 4 bases from V and 4 bases from J, leaving 13 bases between. The germline CDR1 and CDR2 sequences are SNHLY and FYNNEI. The CDR3 is made up of 14 amino acids. This chain's CDR3 is CASSALQGGETQYF. DNA of the CDR3: TGTGCCAGCAGTGCGCTACAGGGAGGAGAGACCCAGTACTTC.

The CDR3 DNA follows: TGCAGTGCCGAGGGGGCGGGTGAAGCTTTCTTT. Protein sequence: CSAEGAGEAFF. This sequence joins TRBV20-1 and TRBJ1-1; the match to TRBD1 covers 7 bases. This CDR3 has 11 residues. With 6 bases clipped from V and 7 bases from J, the junction kept 5 bases outside the gene matches. Germline V gene sequence: CDR1 DFQATT, CDR2 SNEGSKA (reference sequence).

V and J are TRBV20-1 and TRBJ1-6; D ambiguous. The CDR3 has 15 residues. Trimming shortened V by 0 bases and J by 6 bases, and 12 bases separated the two germline ends. Germline V CDR1 and CDR2: DFQATT, SNEGSKA (reference sequence). CDR3 sequence (DNA): TGCAGTGCTAGAGATCAGGAGGGAATTAATTCACCCCTCCACTTT. It specifies CSARDQEGINSPLHF.

As regards this clonotype: A junction end diverges from the germline sequence, so it may reflect a read error. This chain links TRBV4-3 with TRBJ2-7, with D unresolved. The CDR3 loop spans 15 amino acids. Germline V gene sequence: CDR1 LGHNA, CDR2 YSLEER. In DNA form, the CDR3 reads TGTGCCAGCAGCCAAGACATGACGAGCTCCTACGAGCAGTACTTC. As protein: CASSQDMTSSYEQYF.

This chain links TRBV30 with TRBJ1-6; maybe TRBD1 (5 bases). V lost 4 bases and J 8 bases, leaving 18 bases between the germline ends. CDR1 GTSNPN and CDR2 SVGIG come from the germline V gene (reference sequence). The CDR3 contains 15 residues. The CDR3 bases are TGTGCCTGGATCCCATTCATGGGGCGAGATTCACCCCTCCACTTT. Protein product: CAWIPFMGRDSPLHF.

The chain has TRBV30 and TRBJ1-2; D is perhaps TRBD1 (5 bases). Germline-derived CDR1 and CDR2 are GTSNPN and SVGIG (reference sequence). Trimming left V 3 bases short and J 8 bases short, with 13 bases between. The CDR3 has 12 amino acids. This CDR3 is CAWSGTSRGYTF. For the CDR3, the DNA is TGTGCCTGGAGCGGGACTTCACGAGGCTACACCTTC.

The genes are TRBV6-1 and TRBJ2-7, with TRBD1 matching 7 bases. This CDR3 has 13 amino acids. V was pared by 4 bases and J by 6 bases, with 6 bases of the junction left unmatched. CDR1 and CDR2 (germline): MNHNS, SASEGT. In DNA form, the CDR3 reads TGTGCCAGCAGTGTGGGGGACAGACGCGAGCAGTACTTC. As protein: CASSVGDRREQYF.

The rearrangement uses TRBV7-2 and TRBJ2-1; a weak D match, TRBD2 (5 bases). Germline CDR1 and CDR2: SGHTA and FQGNSA. This CDR3 has 14 amino acids. The ends were cut back, 3 bases at V and 9 bases at J, with 15 bases in the middle. CDR3 in DNA: TGTGCCAGCAGCTTTAGTGCCCTTGAGGGTGAGCAGTTCTTC. Protein: CASSFSALEGEQFF.

This clonotype was recorded at least ten times. The gene calls are TRBV6-1 and TRBJ2-1, with 7 bases identical to TRBD2. CDR1 MNHNS and CDR2 SASEGT come from the germline V gene. With V trimmed by 4 bases and J by 4 bases, 7 bases remained unmatched. This CDR3 has 15 amino acids. The CDR3 loop reads CASSAGGGVYNEQFF. CDR3 DNA sequence: TGTGCCAGCAGTGCGGGCGGGGGAGTTTACAATGAGCAGTTCTTC.

This clonotype came up a few times. This chain joins TRBV29-1 and TRBJ2-3, with D perhaps given as TRBD1 or TRBD2 (5 bases each). V was clipped by 2 bases and J by 0 bases, with 12 bases between them. This CDR3 is 15 amino acids long. Germline-derived CDR1 and CDR2 are SQVTM and ANQGSEA. The CDR3 bases are TGCAGCGTTGAACTTAGAGGGGCGAGCACAGATACGCAGTATTTT. Protein sequence: CSVELRGASTDTQYF.

The V gene is TRBV18, the J gene TRBJ2-2, with unresolved D. The CDR3 has 14 residues. V lost 3 bases and J lost 1, with 6 bases in between. The germline gives CDR1 KGHSH, CDR2 LQKENI. CDR3 DNA: TGTGCCAGCTCACCGCTTTTGAACACCGGGGAGCTGTTTTTT. It encodes CASSPLLNTGELFF.

This clonotype appeared a few times. The rearrangement links TRBV12-3 or TRBV12-4 to TRBJ1-2; 8 positions agree with TRBD1. This CDR3 comprises 16 residues. The trim removed 5 bases at V and 8 bases at J, leaving 16 bases unmatched. The CDR3 loop is CASSLDRGPVRRGYTF. CDR3 coding DNA: TGTGCCAGCAGTCTCGACAGGGGCCCCGTAAGAAGGGGCTACACCTTC.